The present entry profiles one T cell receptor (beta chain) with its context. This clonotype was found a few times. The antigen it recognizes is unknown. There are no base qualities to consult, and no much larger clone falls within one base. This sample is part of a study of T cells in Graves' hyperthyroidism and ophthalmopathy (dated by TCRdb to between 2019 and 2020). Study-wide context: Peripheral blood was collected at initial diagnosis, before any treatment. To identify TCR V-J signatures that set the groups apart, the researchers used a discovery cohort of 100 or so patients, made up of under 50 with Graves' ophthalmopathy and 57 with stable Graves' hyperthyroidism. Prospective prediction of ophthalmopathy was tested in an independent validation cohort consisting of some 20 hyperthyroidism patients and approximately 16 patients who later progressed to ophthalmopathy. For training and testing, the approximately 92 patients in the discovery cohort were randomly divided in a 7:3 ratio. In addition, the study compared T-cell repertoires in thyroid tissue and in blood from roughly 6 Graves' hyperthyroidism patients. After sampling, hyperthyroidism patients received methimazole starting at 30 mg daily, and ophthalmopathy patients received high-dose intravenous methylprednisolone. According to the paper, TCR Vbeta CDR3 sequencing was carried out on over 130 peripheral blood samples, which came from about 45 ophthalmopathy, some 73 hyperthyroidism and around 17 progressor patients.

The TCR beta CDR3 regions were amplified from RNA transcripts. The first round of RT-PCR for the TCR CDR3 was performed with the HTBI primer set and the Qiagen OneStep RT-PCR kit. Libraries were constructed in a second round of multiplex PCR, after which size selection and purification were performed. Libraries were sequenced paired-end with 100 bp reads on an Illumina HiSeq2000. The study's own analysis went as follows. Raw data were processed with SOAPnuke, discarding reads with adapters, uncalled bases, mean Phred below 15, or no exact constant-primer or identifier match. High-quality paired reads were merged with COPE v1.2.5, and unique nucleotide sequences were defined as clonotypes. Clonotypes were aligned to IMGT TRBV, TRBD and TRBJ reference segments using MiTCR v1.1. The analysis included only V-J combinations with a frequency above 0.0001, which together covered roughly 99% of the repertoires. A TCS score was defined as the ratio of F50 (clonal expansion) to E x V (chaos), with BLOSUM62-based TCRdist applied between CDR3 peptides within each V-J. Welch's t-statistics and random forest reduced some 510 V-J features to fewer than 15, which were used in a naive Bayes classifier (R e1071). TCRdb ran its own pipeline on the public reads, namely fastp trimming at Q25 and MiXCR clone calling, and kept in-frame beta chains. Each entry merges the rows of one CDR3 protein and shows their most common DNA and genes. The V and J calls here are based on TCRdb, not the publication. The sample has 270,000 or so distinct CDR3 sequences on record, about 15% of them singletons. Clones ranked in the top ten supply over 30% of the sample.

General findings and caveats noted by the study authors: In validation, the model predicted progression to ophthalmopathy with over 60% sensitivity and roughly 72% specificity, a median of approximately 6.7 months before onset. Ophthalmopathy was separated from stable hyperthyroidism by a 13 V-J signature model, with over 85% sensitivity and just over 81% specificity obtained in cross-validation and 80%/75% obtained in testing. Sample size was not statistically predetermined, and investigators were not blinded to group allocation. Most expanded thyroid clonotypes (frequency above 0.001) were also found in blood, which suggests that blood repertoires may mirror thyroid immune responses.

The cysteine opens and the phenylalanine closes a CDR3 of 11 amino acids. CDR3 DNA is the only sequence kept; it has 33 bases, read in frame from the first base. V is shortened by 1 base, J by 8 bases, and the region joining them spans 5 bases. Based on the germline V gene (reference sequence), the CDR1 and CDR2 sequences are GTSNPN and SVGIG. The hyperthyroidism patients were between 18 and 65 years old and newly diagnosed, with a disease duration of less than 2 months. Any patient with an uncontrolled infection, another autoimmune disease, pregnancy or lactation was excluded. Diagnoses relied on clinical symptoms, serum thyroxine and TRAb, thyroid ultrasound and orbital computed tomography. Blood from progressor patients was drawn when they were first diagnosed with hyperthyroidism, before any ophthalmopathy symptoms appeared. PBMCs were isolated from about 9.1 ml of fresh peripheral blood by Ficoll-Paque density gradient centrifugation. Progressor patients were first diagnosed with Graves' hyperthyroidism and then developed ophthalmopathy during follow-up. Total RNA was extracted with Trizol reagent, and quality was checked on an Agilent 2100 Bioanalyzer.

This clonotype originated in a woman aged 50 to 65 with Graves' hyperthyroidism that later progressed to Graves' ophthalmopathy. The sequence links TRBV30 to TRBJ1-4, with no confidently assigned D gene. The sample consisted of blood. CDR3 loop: CAWSGEEKLFF. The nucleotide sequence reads TGTGCCTGGAGTGGGGAGGAAAAACTGTTTTTT.